A single T cell receptor (beta chain) is shown here with its context. The antigen is unknown. This record belongs to a study of brain T cells in children with intractable seizures. Whole-study findings and limits: Clones missing pre-surgery may reflect undersampling of that blood sample.

J gave up 7 bases and V 5 bases, and 10 bases lay outside the gene matches. CDR1 and CDR2 from the germline V gene are SNHLY and FYNNEI. The CDR3 totals 16 residues. As for time point: blood from clinic visit 5 months post-surgery; TSC patient then seizure free. Generated by immunoSEQ multiplex PCR, the TCRdb table keeps only in-frame clones and is missing some. The repertoire holds 340,000 or so clones, 93% seen once, with about 5.8% in the top ten. The sequence came from a boy under two years old with tuberous sclerosis and intractable seizures. Source: peripheral blood, taken 4 to 5 months after surgery. This rearrangement joins TRBV2 to TRBJ2-1; 11 bases align to TRBD2. For the CDR3, the DNA is TGTGCCAGCAGTTCGATAGCGGGGGGGCCGGTGAATGAGCAGTTCTTC. This translates into CASSSIAGGPVNEQFF.